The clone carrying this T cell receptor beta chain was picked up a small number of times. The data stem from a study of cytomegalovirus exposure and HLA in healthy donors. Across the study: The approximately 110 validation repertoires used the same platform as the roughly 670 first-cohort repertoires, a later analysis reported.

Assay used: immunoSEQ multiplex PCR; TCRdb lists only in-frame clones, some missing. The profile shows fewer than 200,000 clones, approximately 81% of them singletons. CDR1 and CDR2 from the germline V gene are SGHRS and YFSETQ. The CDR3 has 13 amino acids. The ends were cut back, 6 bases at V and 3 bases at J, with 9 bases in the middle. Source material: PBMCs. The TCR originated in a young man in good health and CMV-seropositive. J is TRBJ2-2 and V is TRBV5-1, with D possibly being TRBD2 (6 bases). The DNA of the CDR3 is TGCGCCAGCAAATCGGGGGACACCGGGGAGCTGTTTTTT. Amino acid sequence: CASKSGDTGELFF.